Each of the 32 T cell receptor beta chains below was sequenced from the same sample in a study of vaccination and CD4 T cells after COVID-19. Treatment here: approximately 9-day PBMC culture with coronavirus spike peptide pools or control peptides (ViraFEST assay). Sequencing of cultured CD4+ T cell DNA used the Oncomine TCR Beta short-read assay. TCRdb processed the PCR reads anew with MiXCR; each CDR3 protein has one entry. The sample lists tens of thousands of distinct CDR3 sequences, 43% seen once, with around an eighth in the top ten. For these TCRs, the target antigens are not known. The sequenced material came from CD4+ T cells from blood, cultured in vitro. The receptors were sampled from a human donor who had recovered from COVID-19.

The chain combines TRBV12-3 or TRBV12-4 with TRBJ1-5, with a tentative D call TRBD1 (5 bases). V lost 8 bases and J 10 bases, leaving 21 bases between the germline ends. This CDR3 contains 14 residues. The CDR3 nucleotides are TGTGCCAGCGGTCTCACAGGCGCGGAATCCCCCCAGCATTTT. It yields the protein CASGLTGAESPQHF.

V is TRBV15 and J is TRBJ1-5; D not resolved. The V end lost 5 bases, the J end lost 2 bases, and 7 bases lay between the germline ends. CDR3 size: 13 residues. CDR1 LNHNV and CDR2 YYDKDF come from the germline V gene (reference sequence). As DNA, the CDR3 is TGTGCCACCAGCGCTGGGGGCAATCAGCCCCAGCATTTT. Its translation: CATSAGGNQPQHF.

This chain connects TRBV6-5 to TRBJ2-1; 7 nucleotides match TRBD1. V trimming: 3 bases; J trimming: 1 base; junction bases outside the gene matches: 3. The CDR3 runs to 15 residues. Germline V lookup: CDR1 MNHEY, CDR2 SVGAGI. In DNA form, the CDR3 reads TGTGCCAGCAGTTATTTGGGACAGTCCTACAATGAGCAGTTCTTC. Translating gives CASSYLGQSYNEQFF.

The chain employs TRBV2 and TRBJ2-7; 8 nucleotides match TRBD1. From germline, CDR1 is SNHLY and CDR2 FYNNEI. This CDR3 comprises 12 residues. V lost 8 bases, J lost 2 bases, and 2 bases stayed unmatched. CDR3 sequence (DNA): TGTGCCAGCCGGGGACAGGCCTACGAGCAGTACTTC. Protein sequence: CASRGQAYEQYF.

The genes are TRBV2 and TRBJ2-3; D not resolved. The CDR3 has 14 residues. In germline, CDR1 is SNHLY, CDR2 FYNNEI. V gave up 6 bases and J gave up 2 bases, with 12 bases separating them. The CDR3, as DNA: TGTGCCAGCAGCGTAGTGGGGATCACAGATACGCAGTATTTT. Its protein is CASSVVGITDTQYF.

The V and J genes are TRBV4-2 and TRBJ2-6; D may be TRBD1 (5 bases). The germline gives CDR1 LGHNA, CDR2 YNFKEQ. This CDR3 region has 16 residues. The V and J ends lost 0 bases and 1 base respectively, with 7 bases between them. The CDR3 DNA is TGTGCCAGCAGCCAAGATCAGGGTTCTGGGGCCAACGTCCTGACTTTC. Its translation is CASSQDQGSGANVLTF.

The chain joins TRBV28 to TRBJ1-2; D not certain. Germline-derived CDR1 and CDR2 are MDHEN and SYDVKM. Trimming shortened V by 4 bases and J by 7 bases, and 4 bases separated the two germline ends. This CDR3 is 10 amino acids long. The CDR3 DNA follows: TGTGCCAGCAGTTCTGTTGGCTACACCTTC. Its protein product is CASSSVGYTF.

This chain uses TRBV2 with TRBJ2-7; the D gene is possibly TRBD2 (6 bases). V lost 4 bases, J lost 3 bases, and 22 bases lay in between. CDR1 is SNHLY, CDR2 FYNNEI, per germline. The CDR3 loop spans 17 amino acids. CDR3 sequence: CASSVGPGLTKFYEQYF. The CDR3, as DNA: TGTGCCAGCAGTGTGGGGCCGGGACTGACCAAGTTCTACGAGCAGTACTTC.

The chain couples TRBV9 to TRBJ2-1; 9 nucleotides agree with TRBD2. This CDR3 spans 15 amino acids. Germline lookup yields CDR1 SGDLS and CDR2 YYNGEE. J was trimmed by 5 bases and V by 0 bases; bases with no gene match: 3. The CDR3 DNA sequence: TGTGCCAGCAGCGTAGGGACTAGCGCCCACAATGAGCAGTTCTTC. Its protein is CASSVGTSAHNEQFF.

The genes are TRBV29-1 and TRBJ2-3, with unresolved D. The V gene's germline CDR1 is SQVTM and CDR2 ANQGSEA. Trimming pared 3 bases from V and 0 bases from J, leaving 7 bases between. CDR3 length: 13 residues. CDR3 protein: CSVELASTDTQYF. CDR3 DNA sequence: TGCAGCGTTGAGCTTGCCAGCACAGATACGCAGTATTTT.

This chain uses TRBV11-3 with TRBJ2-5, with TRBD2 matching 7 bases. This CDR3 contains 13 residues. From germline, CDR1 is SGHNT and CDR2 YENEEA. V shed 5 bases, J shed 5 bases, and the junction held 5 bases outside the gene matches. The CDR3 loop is CASSISGAETQYF. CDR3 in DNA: TGTGCCAGCAGCATAAGCGGGGCGGAGACCCAGTACTTC.

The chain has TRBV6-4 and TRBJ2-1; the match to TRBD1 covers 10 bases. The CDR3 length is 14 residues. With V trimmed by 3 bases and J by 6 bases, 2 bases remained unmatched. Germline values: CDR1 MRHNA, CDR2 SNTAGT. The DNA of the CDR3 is TGTGCCAGCAGTGAATGGACAGGGGGCAATGAGCAGTTCTTC. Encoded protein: CASSEWTGGNEQFF.

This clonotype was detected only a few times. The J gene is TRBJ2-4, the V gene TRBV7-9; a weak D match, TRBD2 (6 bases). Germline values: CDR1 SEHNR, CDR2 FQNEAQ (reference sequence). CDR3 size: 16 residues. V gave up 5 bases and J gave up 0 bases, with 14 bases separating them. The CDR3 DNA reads TGTGCCAGCAGCCGAGGAGGGACGGTAGCCAAAAACATTCAGTACTTC. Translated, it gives CASSRGGTVAKNIQYF.

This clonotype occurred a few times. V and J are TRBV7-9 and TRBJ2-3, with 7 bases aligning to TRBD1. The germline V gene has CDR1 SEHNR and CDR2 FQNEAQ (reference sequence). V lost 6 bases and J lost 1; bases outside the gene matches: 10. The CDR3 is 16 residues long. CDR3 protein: CASRRIQGSGTDTQYF. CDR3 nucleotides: TGTGCCAGCAGAAGAATACAGGGGTCAGGCACAGATACGCAGTATTTT.

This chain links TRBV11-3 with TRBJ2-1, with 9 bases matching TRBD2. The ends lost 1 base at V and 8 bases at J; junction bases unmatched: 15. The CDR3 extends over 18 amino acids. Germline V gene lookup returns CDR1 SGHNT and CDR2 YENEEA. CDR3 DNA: TGTGCCAGCAGCTTAGCTGGAATTAGCGGGGGATTAACGGATGAGCAGTTCTTC. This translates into CASSLAGISGGLTDEQFF.

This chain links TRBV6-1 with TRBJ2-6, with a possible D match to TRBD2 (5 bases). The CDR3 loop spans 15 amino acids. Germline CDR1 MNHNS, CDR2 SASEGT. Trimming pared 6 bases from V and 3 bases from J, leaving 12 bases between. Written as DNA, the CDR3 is TGTGCCAGCAGCCGGCTGAGCGGTGGGGCCAACGTCCTGACTTTC. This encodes CASSRLSGGANVLTF.

CDR3 sequence (DNA): TGCAGTGCGACCGGGACAGGCCCTCATACGGAATACACAGATACGCAGTATTTT. It specifies CSATGTGPHTEYTDTQYF. The chain employs TRBV20-1 and TRBJ2-3, with TRBD1 identical over 8 bases. The CDR3 sequence is 18 residues long. Germline CDR1 reads DFQATT; CDR2 reads SNEGSKA (reference sequence). V was clipped by 6 bases and J by 2 bases; unmatched bases: 19.

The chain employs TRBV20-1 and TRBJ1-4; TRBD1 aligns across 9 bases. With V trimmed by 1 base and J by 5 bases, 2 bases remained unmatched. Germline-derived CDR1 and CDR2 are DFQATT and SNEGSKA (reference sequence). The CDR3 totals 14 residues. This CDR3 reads CSARVGTGNEKLFF. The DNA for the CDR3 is TGCAGTGCTAGAGTCGGGACAGGGAATGAAAAACTGTTTTTT.

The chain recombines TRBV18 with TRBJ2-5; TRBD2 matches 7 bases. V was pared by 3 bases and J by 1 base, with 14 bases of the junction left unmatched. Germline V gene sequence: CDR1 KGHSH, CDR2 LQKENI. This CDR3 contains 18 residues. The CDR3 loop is CASSPYQSSGASQETQYF. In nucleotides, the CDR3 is TGTGCCAGCTCACCCTACCAATCTAGCGGAGCTAGCCAAGAGACCCAGTACTTC.

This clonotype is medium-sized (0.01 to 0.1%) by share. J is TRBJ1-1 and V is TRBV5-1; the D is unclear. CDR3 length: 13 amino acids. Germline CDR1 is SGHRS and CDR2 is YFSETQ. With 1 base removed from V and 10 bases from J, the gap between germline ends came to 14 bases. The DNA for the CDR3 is TGCGCCAGCAGCTTGAGTGGACGATTTATAGCTTTCTTT. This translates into CASSLSGRFIAFF.

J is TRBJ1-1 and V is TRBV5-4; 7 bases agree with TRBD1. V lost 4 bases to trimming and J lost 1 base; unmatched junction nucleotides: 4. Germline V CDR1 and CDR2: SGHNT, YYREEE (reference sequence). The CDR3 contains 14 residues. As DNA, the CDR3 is TGTGCCAGCAGCGTGGGACAGCAGAACACTGAAGCTTTCTTT. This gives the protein CASSVGQQNTEAFF.

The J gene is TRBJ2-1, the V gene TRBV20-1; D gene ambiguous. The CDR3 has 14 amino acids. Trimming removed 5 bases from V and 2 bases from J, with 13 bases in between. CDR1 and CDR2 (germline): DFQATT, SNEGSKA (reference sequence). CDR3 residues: CSASPPKAYNEQFF. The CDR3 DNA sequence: TGCAGTGCTTCCCCCCCAAAGGCCTACAATGAGCAGTTCTTC.

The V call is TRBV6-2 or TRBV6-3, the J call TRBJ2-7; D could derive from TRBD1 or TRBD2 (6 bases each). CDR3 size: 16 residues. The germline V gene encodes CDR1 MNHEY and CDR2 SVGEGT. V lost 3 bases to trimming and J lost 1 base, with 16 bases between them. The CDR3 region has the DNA TGTGCCAGCAGTTATTGGGGGGCACCGATGTCCTACGAGCAGTACTTC. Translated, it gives CASSYWGAPMSYEQYF.

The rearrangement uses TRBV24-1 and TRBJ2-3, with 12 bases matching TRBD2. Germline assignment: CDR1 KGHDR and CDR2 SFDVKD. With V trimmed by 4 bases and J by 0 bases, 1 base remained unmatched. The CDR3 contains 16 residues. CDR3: CATSDLAGGSTDTQYF. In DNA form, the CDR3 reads TGTGCCACCAGTGACCTAGCGGGGGGGAGCACAGATACGCAGTATTTT.

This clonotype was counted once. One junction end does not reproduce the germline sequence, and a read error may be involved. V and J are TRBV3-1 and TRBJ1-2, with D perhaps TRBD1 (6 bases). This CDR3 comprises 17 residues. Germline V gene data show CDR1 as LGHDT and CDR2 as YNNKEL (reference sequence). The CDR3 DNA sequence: TGTGCCAGCCTAAGGGGGGCTGCTCCTGGTATCGACTATGGCTACGCCTTC. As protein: CASLRGAAPGIDYGYAF. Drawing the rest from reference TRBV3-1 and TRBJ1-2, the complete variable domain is DTAVSQTPKYLVTQMGNDKSIKCEQNLGHDTMYWYKQDSKKFLKIMFSYNNKELIINETVPNRFSPKSPDKAHLNLHINSLELGDSAVYFCASLRGAAPGIDYGYAFGSGTRLTVV.

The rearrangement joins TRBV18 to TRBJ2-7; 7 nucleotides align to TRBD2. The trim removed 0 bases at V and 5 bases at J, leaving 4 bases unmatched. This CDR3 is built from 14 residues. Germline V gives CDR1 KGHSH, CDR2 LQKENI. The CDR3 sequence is CASSPPGGRDEQYF. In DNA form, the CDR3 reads TGTGCCAGCTCACCACCGGGGGGGAGAGACGAGCAGTACTTC.

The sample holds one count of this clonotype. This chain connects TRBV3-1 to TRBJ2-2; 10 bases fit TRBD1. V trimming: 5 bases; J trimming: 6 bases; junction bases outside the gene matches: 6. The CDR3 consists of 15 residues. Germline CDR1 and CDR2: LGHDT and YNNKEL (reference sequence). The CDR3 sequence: CASSSWDRGSGELFF. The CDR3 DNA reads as TGTGCCAGCAGCTCCTGGGACAGGGGATCCGGGGAGCTGTTTTTT.

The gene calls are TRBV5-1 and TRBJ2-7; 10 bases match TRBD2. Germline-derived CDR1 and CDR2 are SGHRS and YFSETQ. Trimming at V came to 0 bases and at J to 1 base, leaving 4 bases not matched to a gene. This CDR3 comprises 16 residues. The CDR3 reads CASSLGTSGVSYEQYF. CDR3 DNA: TGCGCCAGCAGCTTGGGTACTAGCGGGGTTTCCTACGAGCAGTACTTC.

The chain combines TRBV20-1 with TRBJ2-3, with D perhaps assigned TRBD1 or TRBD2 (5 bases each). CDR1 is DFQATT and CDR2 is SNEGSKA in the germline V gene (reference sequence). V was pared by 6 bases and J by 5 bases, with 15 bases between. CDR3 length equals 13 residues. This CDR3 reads CSAILGEKDTQYF. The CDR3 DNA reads TGCAGTGCCATTCTGGGGGAAAAAGATACGCAGTATTTT.

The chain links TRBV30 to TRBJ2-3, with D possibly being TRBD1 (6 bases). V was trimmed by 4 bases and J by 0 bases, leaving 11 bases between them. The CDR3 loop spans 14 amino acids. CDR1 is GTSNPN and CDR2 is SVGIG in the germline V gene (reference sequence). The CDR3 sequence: CAWNPTGSTDTQYF. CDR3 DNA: TGTGCCTGGAACCCCACAGGGAGCACAGATACGCAGTATTTT. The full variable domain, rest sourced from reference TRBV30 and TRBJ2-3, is SQTIHQWPATLVQPVGSPLSLECTVEGTSNPNLYWYRQAAGRGLQLLFYSVGIGQISSEVPQNLSASRPQDRQFILSSKKLLLSDSGFYLCAWNPTGSTDTQYFGPGTRLTVL.

In nucleotides, the CDR3 is TGTGCCAGCAGATTAACGACAGGGGCTTCCTACGAGCAGTACTTC. Translating gives CASRLTTGASYEQYF. The chain couples TRBV27 to TRBJ2-7, with TRBD1 identical over 8 bases. The V and J ends lost 6 bases and 1 base, in that order; junction bases with no gene match: 8. In germline, CDR1 is MNHEY, CDR2 SMNVEV (reference sequence). This CDR3 is built from 15 residues.

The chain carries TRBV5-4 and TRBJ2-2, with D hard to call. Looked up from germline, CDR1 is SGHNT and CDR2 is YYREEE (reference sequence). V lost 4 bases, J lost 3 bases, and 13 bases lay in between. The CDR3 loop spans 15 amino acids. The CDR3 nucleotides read TGTGCCAGCAGCCCCGGTCGGCCGGACACCGGGGAGCTGTTTTTT. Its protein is CASSPGRPDTGELFF.